This entry features one T cell receptor beta chain sequence. This sample stems from a study of T-cell reconstitution after alpha-beta-depleted transplantation in children. Unique molecular identifiers tagged the TCRbeta library. TCRdb processed the PCR reads anew with MiXCR; each CDR3 protein has one entry. The sample lists about 230,000 distinct CDR3 sequences, 8% to 10% seen once, with around 6.2% in the top ten. CDR1 and CDR2 (germline): MNHEY, SVGEGT. V lost 5 bases, J lost 5 bases, and 12 bases lay in between. The length of the CDR3 is 13 residues. The sequences come from PBMCs from the stem cell graft donor, collected from the stem cell graft. This clonotype was obtained from a human donor who donated a stem cell graft to a child with acute lymphoblastic leukemia. The rearrangement links TRBV6-2 or TRBV6-3 to TRBJ1-1; D uncertain. CDR3 nucleotide sequence: TGTGCCAGCAGTCTATCAGAGTTAACTGAAGCTTTCTTT. As protein: CASSLSELTEAFF.